This T cell receptor (beta chain) came from a study of human T cells and chemical hapten exposure (dated by TCRdb to about 2021). For the study in its entirety: For sensitization, 2% DPC in acetone was applied to a roughly 2 cm by roughly 2 cm area of upper inner arm skin. Alopecia areata with under or over 50% scalp involvement, alopecia totalis and alopecia universalis were represented in the patient cohort, which was mostly female. The libraries were sequenced as a pool, and the TCR yield per sample differed mostly because of small variations in library volumes within the pool. Blood samples were taken from patients before sensitization (week 0) and then at 2, 6 and about 24 weeks after DPC sensitization. Patients additionally received weekly therapeutic DPC doses to the scalp throughout the approximately 25-week study period. Patch testing was performed on the upper back with Finn chambers containing 0.01% DPC, and the patch tests were scored after 6 days according to International Contact Dermatitis Research Group standards. In alopecia patients, the study followed how the peripheral blood TCR repertoire changed in vivo over primary and secondary sensitization to diphenylcyclopropenone (DPC), a hapten. For TCR sequencing, blood came from 25 to 30 alopecia patients at anywhere from one to four time points (pre-sensitization, 2, 6 and 24 weeks). Summary of the overall study and its limitations: Compared with pre-sensitization or healthy control sets, expanded TCRs formed significantly more large CDR3 similarity clusters, which is consistent with antigen-driven responses. The number of PT1 expanded TCRs positively correlated with patch test score, significant at thresholds 8, 16 and 32 but not 4. Because every patient had alopecia, a presumed autoimmune disease, the patients' immune response might differ from that of healthy individuals. Repeated subsampling changed both the strength of the expansion versus patch-test correlation and the threshold at which the correlation became significant. DPC sensitization did not change how many TCRs were above 1 in 1000 frequency, and no evidence was found of alterations in global repertoire structure.

Library prep was done by RACE. TCRdb lists the instrument as NextSeq 500. During library preparation, unique molecular identifiers were attached to individual cDNA molecules so that TCRs could be counted quantitatively and reproducibly. Each blood RNA sample was used to sequence both TCR alpha and TCR beta chains. In the source study's methods: A median of around 96,000 TCRs per sample was observed, with a range of roughly 20,000 to 700,000. V, J and CDR3 annotation of the TCR reads was carried out using the Decombinator software suite. To make PS versus PT1 abundance plots, every sample was subsampled to the same number of TCRs (28,000). Expanded TCRs were defined as absent before sensitization and observed at least eight times at the 2-week time point. The public reads were reanalyzed by TCRdb: fastp trimming at Q25, MiXCR alignment, in-frame beta chains only. Each CDR3 protein appears once, grouped with its most common genes and DNA. What appears here as the V and J calls and clone size reflects TCRdb's work, not the paper's. The sample table lists around 99,000 distinct CDR3 sequences, 9.5% to 15% of them with a count of one. The top ten clonotypes cover roughly 2.1% of the sample.

CDR3 length: 13 amino acids, cysteine to phenylalanine. Only the CDR3 DNA is retained, 39 bases long and in frame from the first base. Reading the germline V gene gives CDR1 MNHEY and CDR2 SVGEGT. V lost 7 bases and J lost 1 base; the stretch between them is 8 bases long. The sample's time point label, decoded: patch test 1, 2 weeks after DPC sensitization. Sample treatment or condition, as interpreted from the label and publication: therapeutic diphenylcyclopropenone sensitization with weekly scalp DPC. At each patch-test visit, blood was drawn before the patch test was applied. To be eligible, patients had to be aged 18 to 70, diagnosed with alopecia and judged suitable for DPC therapy, while pregnant patients were excluded. Total RNA was extracted from unfractionated whole blood that had been collected in Tempus Blood RNA tubes. On this clonotype: Its antigen is currently not known. Per-base qualities were not stored, and no clone one base away is much larger.

The specimen comprised whole blood, sampled in connection with sensitization to the hapten diphenylcyclopropenone (DPC). This receptor was identified in a woman aged 40 to 55 with alopecia areata. Some clones in this sample may be carry-over from other donors' samples. The V gene is TRBV6-2 or TRBV6-3 and the J gene is TRBJ2-1; the D gene lacks a confident call. This receptor has the CDR3 CASMTMSYNEQFF. In nucleotide form, the sequence is TGTGCCAGCATGACCATGTCCTACAATGAGCAGTTCTTC.